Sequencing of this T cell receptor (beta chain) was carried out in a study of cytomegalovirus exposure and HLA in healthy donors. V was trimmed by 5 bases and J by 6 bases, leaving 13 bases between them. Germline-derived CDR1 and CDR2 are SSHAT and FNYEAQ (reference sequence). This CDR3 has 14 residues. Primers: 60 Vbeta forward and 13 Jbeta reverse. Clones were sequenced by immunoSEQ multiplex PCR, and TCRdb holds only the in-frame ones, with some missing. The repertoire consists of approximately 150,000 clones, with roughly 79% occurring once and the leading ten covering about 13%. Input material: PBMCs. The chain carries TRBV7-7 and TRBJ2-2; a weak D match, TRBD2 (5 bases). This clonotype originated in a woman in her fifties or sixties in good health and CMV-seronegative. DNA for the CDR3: TGTGCCAGCAGCGATATCCTGGGAGCCGGGGAGCTGTTTTTT. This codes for CASSDILGAGELFF.